This TCR beta chain was captured in a study of control samples from healthy donors and cancer patients. Germline CDR1 MNHEY, CDR2 SMNVEV (reference sequence). J gave up 3 bases and V 5 bases, and 10 bases lay outside the gene matches. There are 16 residues in the CDR3. The data were produced by immunoSEQ multiplex PCR, yet TCRdb's version contains in-frame clones alone and is incomplete. Of about 77,000 clones listed, 85% to 95% are singletons. Sequenced sample: blood. The chain employs TRBV27 and TRBJ2-3, with 8 bases that match TRBD2. The source is a woman between 55 and 75 years old in good health. CDR3: CASSGQREQWTDTQYF. In DNA, the CDR3 is TGTGCCAGCAGTGGCCAGCGGGAGCAGTGGACAGATACGCAGTATTTT.